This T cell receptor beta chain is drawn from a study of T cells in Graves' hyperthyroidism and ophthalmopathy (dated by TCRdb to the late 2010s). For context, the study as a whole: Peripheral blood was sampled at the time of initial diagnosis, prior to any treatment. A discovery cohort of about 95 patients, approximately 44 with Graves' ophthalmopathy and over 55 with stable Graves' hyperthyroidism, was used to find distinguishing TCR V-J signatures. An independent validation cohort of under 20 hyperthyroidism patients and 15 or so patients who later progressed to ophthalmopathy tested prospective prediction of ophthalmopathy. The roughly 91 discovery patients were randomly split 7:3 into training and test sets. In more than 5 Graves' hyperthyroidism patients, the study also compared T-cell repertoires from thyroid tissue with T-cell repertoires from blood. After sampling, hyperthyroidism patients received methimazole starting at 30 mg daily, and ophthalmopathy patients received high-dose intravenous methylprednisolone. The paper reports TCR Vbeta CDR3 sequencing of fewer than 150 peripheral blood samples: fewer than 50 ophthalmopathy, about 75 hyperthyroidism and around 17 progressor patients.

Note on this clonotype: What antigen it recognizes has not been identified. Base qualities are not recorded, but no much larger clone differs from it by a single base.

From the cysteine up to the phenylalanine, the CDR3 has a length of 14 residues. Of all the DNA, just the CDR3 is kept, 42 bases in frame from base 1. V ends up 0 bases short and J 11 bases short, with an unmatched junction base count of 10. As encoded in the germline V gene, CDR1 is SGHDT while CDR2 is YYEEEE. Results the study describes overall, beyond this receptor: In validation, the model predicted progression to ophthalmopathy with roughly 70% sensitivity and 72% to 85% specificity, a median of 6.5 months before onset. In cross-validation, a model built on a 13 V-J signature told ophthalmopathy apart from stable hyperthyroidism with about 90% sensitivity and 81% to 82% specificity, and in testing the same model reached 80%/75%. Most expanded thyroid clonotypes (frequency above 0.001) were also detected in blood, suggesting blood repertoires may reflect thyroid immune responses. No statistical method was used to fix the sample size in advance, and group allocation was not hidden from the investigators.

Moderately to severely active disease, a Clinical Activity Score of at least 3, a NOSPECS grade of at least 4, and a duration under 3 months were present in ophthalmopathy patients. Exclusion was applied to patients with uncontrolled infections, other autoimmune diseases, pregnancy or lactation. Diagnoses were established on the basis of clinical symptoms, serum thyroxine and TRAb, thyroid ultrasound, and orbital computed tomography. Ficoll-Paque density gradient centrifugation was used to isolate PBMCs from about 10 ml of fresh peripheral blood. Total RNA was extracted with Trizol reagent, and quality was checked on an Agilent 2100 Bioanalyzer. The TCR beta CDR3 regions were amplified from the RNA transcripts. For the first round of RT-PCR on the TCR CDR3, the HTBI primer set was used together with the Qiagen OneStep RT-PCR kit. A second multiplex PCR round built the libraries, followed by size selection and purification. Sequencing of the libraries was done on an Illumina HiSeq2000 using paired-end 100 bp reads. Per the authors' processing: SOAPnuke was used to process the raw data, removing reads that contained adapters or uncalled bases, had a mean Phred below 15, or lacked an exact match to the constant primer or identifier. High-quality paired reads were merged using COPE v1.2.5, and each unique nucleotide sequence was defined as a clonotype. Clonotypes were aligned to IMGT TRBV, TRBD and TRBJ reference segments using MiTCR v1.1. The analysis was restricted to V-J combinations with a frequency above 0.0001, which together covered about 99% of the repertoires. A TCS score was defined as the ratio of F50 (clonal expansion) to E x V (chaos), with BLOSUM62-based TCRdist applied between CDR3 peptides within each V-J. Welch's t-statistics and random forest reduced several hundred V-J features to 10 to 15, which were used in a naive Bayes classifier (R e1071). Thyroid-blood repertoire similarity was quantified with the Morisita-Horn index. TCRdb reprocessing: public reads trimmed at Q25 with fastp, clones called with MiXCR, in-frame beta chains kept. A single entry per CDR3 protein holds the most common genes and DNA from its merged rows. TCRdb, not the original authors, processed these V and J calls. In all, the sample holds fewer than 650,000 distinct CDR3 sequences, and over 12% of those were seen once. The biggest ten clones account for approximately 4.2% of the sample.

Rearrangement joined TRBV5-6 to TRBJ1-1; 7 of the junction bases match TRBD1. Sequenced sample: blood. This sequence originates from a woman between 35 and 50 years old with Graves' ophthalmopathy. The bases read TGTGCCAGCAGCTTGGGGACAGGATACCTTGGGGCTTTCTTT. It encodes CASSLGTGYLGAFF. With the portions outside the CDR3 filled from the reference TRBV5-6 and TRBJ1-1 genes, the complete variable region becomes DAGVTQSPTHLIKTRGQQVTLRCSPKSGHDTVSWYQQALGQGPQFIFQYYEEEERQRGNFPDRFSGHQFPNYSSELNVNALLLGDSALYLCASSLGTGYLGAFFGQGTRLTVV.